What follows are 20 T cell receptor beta chains derived from one specimen sequenced in a study of shared clonotypes between healthy human individuals. The protocol was immunoSEQ multiplex PCR, while the TCRdb copy is restricted to in-frame clones and leaves out a portion. Counted here are nearly 2 million clones, around 96% occurring once; the ten biggest clones make up approximately 1%. CD45RO-negative, CCR7-selected cells formed the naive CD8 fraction, which excluded terminally differentiated effector memory CD45RA+ cells. The material sequenced was naive CD8+ T cells sorted from blood. Receptors were obtained from a man younger than 30 in good health.

The J gene is TRBJ1-1, the V gene TRBV12-5; D remains ambiguous. CDR1 and CDR2 (germline): LGHNT, FRNRAP. The CDR3 totals 14 residues. The V gene lost 0 bases and the J gene lost 2 bases, with 7 bases spanning the gap. CDR3 sequence (DNA): TGTGCTAGTGGTTTGGTAAGGGAAAACACTGAAGCTTTCTTT. It yields the protein CASGLVRENTEAFF.

The V gene is TRBV11-2, the J gene TRBJ2-7; 7 bases align to TRBD2. Germline assignment: CDR1 SGHAT and CDR2 FQNNGV. The ends lost 3 bases at V and 5 bases at J; junction bases unmatched: 13. CDR3 length equals 16 residues. The DNA for the CDR3 is TGTGCCAGCAGCTTCCTAGCGGCGGGAGTCGATCACGAGCAGTACTTC. It translates to CASSFLAAGVDHEQYF.

This rearrangement joins TRBV6-6 to TRBJ1-5, with D unclear. V lost 0 bases and J lost 2, with 11 bases in between. Germline CDR1 and CDR2: MNHNY and SVGAGI (reference sequence). CDR3 length equals 16 residues. The CDR3 is CASSYSSGSGNQPQHF. CDR3 bases: TGTGCCAGCAGTTACTCGAGTGGCTCGGGCAATCAGCCCCAGCATTTT.

This rearrangement joins TRBV6-5 to TRBJ2-7, with 9 bases fitting TRBD1. The CDR3 is 15 residues long. V dropped 2 bases and J dropped 3; count of bases not matched to a gene: 5. The V gene's germline CDR1 is MNHEY and CDR2 SVGAGI. The CDR3 loop reads CASSYNPGQGYEQYF. The CDR3 DNA reads TGTGCCAGCAGTTACAATCCGGGACAGGGCTACGAGCAGTACTTC.

This chain uses TRBV4-3 with TRBJ2-1; 7 bases align to TRBD1. V shed 0 bases, J shed 8 bases, and the junction held 10 bases outside the gene matches. CDR1 and CDR2 (germline): LGHNA, YSLEER. The CDR3 totals 16 residues. In nucleotides, the CDR3 is TGCGCCAGCAGCCAAGATCAGGGGGAAGGTGGCCATGAGCAGTTCTTC. Its translation: CASSQDQGEGGHEQFF.

The chain joins TRBV2 to TRBJ2-1; D remains ambiguous. Germline loops: CDR1 SNHLY, CDR2 FYNNEI. V was cut by 10 bases and J by 7 bases, with 11 bases left in between. CDR3 length: 11 residues. Written as DNA, the CDR3 is TGTGCCACACAGAAGGGAAATGAGCAGTTCTTC. Protein product: CATQKGNEQFF.

The chain joins TRBV27 to TRBJ1-2, with 7 bases lining up with TRBD1. The CDR3 has 13 residues. Losses at the gene ends were 5 bases for V and 6 bases for J; bases not matched to a gene: 6. CDR1 is MNHEY, CDR2 SMNVEV, per germline (reference sequence). CDR3 loop: CASSPGTANGYTF. CDR3 in DNA: TGTGCCAGCAGTCCCGGGACAGCTAATGGCTACACCTTC.

The chain recombines TRBV13 with TRBJ2-5; 7 nucleotides agree with TRBD1. The closer fit of TRBJ2-7 to the DNA end suggests the J call may be wrong. Germline-derived CDR1 and CDR2 are PRHDT and FYEKMQ (reference sequence). The CDR3 contains 14 residues. CDR3 in amino acids: CASSLRDSTYEQYF. The CDR3 DNA is TGTGCCAGCAGCCTCCGGGACAGCACCTACGAGCAGTACTTC.

This clone occurred many times. Other nucleotide sequences in the sample specify the same CDR3. The chain has TRBV7-9 and TRBJ2-7; TRBD1 agrees at 9 bases. With V trimmed by 5 bases and J by 3 bases, 20 bases remained unmatched. In germline, CDR1 is SEHNR, CDR2 FQNEAQ (reference sequence). The CDR3 spans 19 residues. CDR3 residues: CASSPTPGAWGQGVYEQYF. The CDR3 DNA reads TGTGCCAGCAGCCCAACCCCCGGGGCTTGGGGACAGGGTGTCTACGAGCAGTACTTC. Full variable domain (missing parts from reference TRBV7-9 and TRBJ2-7): DTGVSQNPRHKITKRGQNVTFRCDPISEHNRLYWYRQTLGQGPEFLTYFQNEAQLEKSRLLSDRFSAERPKGSFSTLEIQRTEQGDSAMYLCASSPTPGAWGQGVYEQYFGPGTRLTVT.

The rearrangement uses TRBV7-6 and TRBJ2-1; possible D gene TRBD1, 6 bases. The CDR3 runs 14 residues. The V gene lost 2 bases and the J gene lost 7 bases, with 12 bases spanning the gap. Germline assignment: CDR1 SGHVS and CDR2 FNYEAQ. The DNA for the CDR3 is TGTGCCAGCAGCTTATCGGGACACAAGAATGAGCAGTTCTTC. This sequence encodes CASSLSGHKNEQFF.

The CDR3 sequence is CASSSHTNSYNEQFF. CDR3 bases: TGTGCCAGCAGCTCCCACACGAACTCCTACAATGAGCAGTTCTTC. The chain joins TRBV27 to TRBJ2-1; D uncertain. The CDR3 is 15 amino acids. Germline lookup yields CDR1 MNHEY and CDR2 SMNVEV (reference sequence). V lost 6 bases and J 0 bases, leaving 12 bases between the germline ends.

J is TRBJ2-5 and V is TRBV9, with a possible D match to TRBD2 (6 bases). The CDR3 length is 16 residues. Germline assignment: CDR1 SGDLS and CDR2 YYNGEE. The germline V and J ends were trimmed by 0 bases and 5 bases, with 17 bases remaining between them. The CDR3 reads CASSVDNGDFAETQYF. The DNA for the CDR3 is TGTGCCAGCAGCGTAGATAACGGGGACTTTGCGGAGACCCAGTACTTC.

The chain recombines TRBV30 with TRBJ1-1; no clear D. V was trimmed by 0 bases and J by 8 bases, leaving 7 bases between them. CDR3 length: 11 residues. Germline V gene sequence: CDR1 GTSNPN, CDR2 SVGIG (reference sequence). CDR3 coding DNA: TGTGCCTGGAGTGTACTTAAAGAAGCTTTCTTT. Its translation: CAWSVLKEAFF. Based on the CDR3 plus reference TRBV30 and TRBJ1-1, the full variable domain is SQTIHQWPATLVQPVGSPLSLECTVEGTSNPNLYWYRQAAGRGLQLLFYSVGIGQISSEVPQNLSASRPQDRQFILSSKKLLLSDSGFYLCAWSVLKEAFFGQGTRLTVV.

The chain couples TRBV7-9 to TRBJ2-7; unclear D gene. This CDR3 is 14 amino acids long. The germline V and J ends were trimmed by 3 bases and 4 bases, with 13 bases remaining between them. Germline V gene data show CDR1 as SEHNR and CDR2 as FQNEAQ (reference sequence). DNA for the CDR3: TGTGCCAGCAGCTTCGATCGCTTAGGGTACGAGCAGTACTTC. Its protein product is CASSFDRLGYEQYF.

The V gene is TRBV7-9, the J gene TRBJ2-7; TRBD1 matches at 10 bases. Germline V gene lookup returns CDR1 SEHNR and CDR2 FQNEAQ (reference sequence). There are 16 residues in the CDR3. V lost 4 bases and J lost 7; bases outside the gene matches: 13. The CDR3 DNA follows: TGTGCCAGCAGCTCGGGAGCAGGGACAGGGGCGGGAGAGCAGTACTTC. It specifies CASSSGAGTGAGEQYF.

The J gene is TRBJ2-7, the V gene TRBV27; D remains unclear. Trimming shortened V by 2 bases and J by 0 bases, and 8 bases separated the two germline ends. This CDR3 comprises 14 residues. The germline V gene encodes CDR1 MNHEY and CDR2 SMNVEV (reference sequence). CDR3 protein: CASSLKGISYEQYF. CDR3 in DNA: TGTGCCAGCAGTTTAAAGGGTATCTCCTACGAGCAGTACTTC.

The chain has TRBV19 and TRBJ2-5; D is perhaps TRBD1 or TRBD2 (5 bases each). Germline V gene lookup returns CDR1 LNHDA and CDR2 SQIVND (reference sequence). Trimming removed 3 bases from V and 0 bases from J, with 11 bases in between. The CDR3 extends over 15 amino acids. The CDR3 sequence: CASSIGAHDQETQYF. Written as DNA, the CDR3 is TGTGCCAGTAGTATCGGGGCACATGACCAAGAGACCCAGTACTTC.

The count of this clone is one. This chain joins TRBV28 and TRBJ2-1; possible D gene TRBD1, 5 bases. The V end lost 1 base, the J end lost 5 bases, and 12 bases lay between the germline ends. Germline V gives CDR1 MDHEN, CDR2 SYDVKM. The CDR3 sequence is 15 residues long. The CDR3 bases are TGTGCCAGCAGTTTATCCTGGATAGGGGACAATGAGCAGTTCTTC. Translating gives CASSLSWIGDNEQFF.

The chain recombines TRBV10-3 with TRBJ1-2, with D possibly being TRBD1 (6 bases). The CDR3 consists of 15 residues. Trimming took 6 bases from V and 7 from J, leaving 21 bases between them. Germline assignment: CDR1 ENHRY and CDR2 SYGVKD. Here the CDR3 DNA reads TGTGCCATCAGGCCGACTCCAGGGGACCTCTCTGGCTACACCTTC. Its protein product is CAIRPTPGDLSGYTF.

The genes are TRBV28 and TRBJ1-5; possibly TRBD1 for D (5 bases). The V and J ends lost 5 bases and 4 bases respectively, with 12 bases between them. The CDR3 runs 14 residues. Looked up from germline, CDR1 is MDHEN and CDR2 is SYDVKM. The CDR3: CASSPRGPNQPQHF. In nucleotides, the CDR3 is TGTGCCAGCAGTCCTCGGGGCCCGAATCAGCCCCAGCATTTT.